Below, 8 T cell receptor beta chains from the same sample are listed, as sequenced in a study of cytomegalovirus exposure and HLA in healthy donors. The PCR employed 60 Vbeta primers together with 13 Jbeta primers. Produced via immunoSEQ multiplex PCR; TCRdb's table is partial and in-frame only. Of approximately 130,000 clones listed, roughly 9% were seen once; the top ten hold roughly 7.2%. The sample taken for sequencing was PBMCs. All receptors come from a woman aged 35 to 49 in good health and CMV-seropositive.

This clone was detected a few times. The chain links TRBV6-1 to TRBJ1-6, with TRBD1 as a possible D gene (5 bases). Per germline, CDR1 MNHNS and CDR2 SASEGT. The V gene lost 0 bases and the J gene lost 9 bases, with 18 bases spanning the gap. The CDR3 extends over 17 amino acids. The CDR3 DNA follows: TGTGCCAGCAGTGAAGCAGACTTTCAGGGAATAGGTTCACCCCTCCACTTT. It specifies CASSEADFQGIGSPLHF.

This clone occurred a few times. At one of its ends the junction is not consistent with the germline gene, which may arise from a read error. The chain recombines TRBV6-1 with TRBJ2-5; D is unresolved. This CDR3 has 13 amino acids. Germline CDR1 reads MNHNS; CDR2 reads SASEGT. The CDR3 sequence: CASSELSFESQYF. The DNA of the CDR3 is TGTGCCAGCAGTGAACTCTCCTTCGAGAGCCAGTACTTC.

This clone was observed a handful of times. The chain recombines TRBV11-2 with TRBJ1-3, with D maybe TRBD1 (5 bases). Germline CDR1 reads SGHAT; CDR2 reads FQNNGV. Deletions cut 5 bases from V and 0 bases from J, with 14 bases between. The CDR3 extends over 16 amino acids. The CDR3 loop is CASSLLGATSGNTIYF. DNA for the CDR3: TGTGCCAGCAGCCTATTAGGGGCGACCTCTGGAAACACCATATATTTT. Full variable domain (missing parts from reference TRBV11-2 and TRBJ1-3): EAGVAQSPRYKIIEKRQSVAFWCNPISGHATLYWYQQILGQGPKLLIQFQNNGVVDDSQLPKDRFSAERLKGVDSTLKIQPAKLEDSAVYLCASSLLGATSGNTIYFGEGSWLTVV.

The chain combines TRBV5-1 with TRBJ2-7; TRBD1 matches 7 bases. Germline V lookup: CDR1 SGHRS, CDR2 YFSETQ. This CDR3 has 14 amino acids. V gave up 1 base and J gave up 4 bases; unmatched junction bases: 5. CDR3 in DNA: TGCGCCAGCAGCTTGACGGACAGGAAATACGAGCAGTACTTC. Its protein product is CASSLTDRKYEQYF.

The sample holds a few counts of this clone. This chain uses TRBV15 with TRBJ2-3, with D perhaps matching TRBD1 (6 bases). V lost 6 bases and J lost 2, with 9 bases in between. The CDR3 is 13 residues long. Germline V gives CDR1 LNHNV, CDR2 YYDKDF (reference sequence). CDR3 protein: CATRRTVTDTQYF. The DNA for the CDR3 is TGTGCCACCAGGAGGACAGTCACAGATACGCAGTATTTT.

CDR3 region: CASSPGWTNEKLFF. CDR3 in DNA: TGTGCCAGTAGTCCCGGGTGGACTAATGAAAAACTGTTTTTT. This chain links TRBV19 with TRBJ1-4; no definite D call. Trimming cost V 5 bases and J 2 bases, with 9 bases left between them. This CDR3 is 14 amino acids long. Germline CDR1 is LNHDA and CDR2 is SQIVND (reference sequence).

This clone was picked up a small number of times. V gene TRBV11-2 combines with J gene TRBJ2-2; 8 bases line up with TRBD2. The CDR3 has 15 amino acids. Germline assignment: CDR1 SGHAT and CDR2 FQNNGV. V dropped 1 base and J dropped 7; count of bases not matched to a gene: 5. The CDR3 nucleotides are TGTGCCAGCAGCTTAGCGGGGGGGCCGGTCGGGGAGCTGTTTTTT. The encoded protein is CASSLAGGPVGELFF.

This clone was detected a few times. The CDR3: CASRDRGLSYGYTF. CDR3 sequence (DNA): TGTGCCAGCCGGGACAGGGGACTAAGCTATGGCTACACCTTC. The chain couples TRBV2 to TRBJ1-2, with 10 nucleotides matching TRBD1. With 8 bases clipped from V and 4 bases from J, the junction kept 7 bases outside the gene matches. Looked up from germline, CDR1 is SNHLY and CDR2 is FYNNEI. This CDR3 is built from 14 residues.